This TCR beta chain originates from a study of blood T cell repertoires in COVID-19. The CDR3 is made up of 14 amino acids. The ends lost 6 bases at V and 5 bases at J; junction bases unmatched: 4. Germline V gene lookup returns CDR1 MRHNA and CDR2 SNTAGT. In the original analysis: Researchers report that nucleated cell counts were estimated from reference gene primer amplification. Sequenced by immunoSEQ multiplex PCR; TCRdb stores in-frame clones only, minus some. Clone size and the V and J calls come from that table; the DNA yielded D and trimming. The sample consists of nearly 200,000 clones, around 80% of them appearing once.

This chain links TRBV6-4 with TRBJ2-2; 9 nucleotides match TRBD1. Material for sequencing was peripheral blood. The source of this sequence is a human donor in a cohort sampled during active COVID-19. CDR3 protein: CASRQTGGTGELFF. In nucleotides, the CDR3 is TGTGCCAGCAGACAGACAGGGGGAACCGGGGAGCTGTTTTTT.